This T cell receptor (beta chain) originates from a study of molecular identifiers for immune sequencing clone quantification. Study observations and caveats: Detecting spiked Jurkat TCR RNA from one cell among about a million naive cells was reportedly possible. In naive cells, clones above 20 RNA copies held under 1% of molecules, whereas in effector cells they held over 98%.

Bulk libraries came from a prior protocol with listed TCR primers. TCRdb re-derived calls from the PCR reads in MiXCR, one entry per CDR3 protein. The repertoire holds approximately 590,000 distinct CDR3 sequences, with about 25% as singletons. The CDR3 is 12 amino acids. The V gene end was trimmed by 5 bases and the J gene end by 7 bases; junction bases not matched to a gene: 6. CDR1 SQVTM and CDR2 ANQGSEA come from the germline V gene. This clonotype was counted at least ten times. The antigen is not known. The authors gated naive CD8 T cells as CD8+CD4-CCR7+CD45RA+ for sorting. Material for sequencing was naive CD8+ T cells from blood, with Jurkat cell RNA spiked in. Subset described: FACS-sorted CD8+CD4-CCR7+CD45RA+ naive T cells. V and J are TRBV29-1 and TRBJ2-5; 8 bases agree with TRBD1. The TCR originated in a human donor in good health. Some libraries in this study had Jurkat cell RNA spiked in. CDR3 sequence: CSVSGQGGTQYF. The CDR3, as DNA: TGCAGCGTTTCCGGACAGGGCGGGACCCAGTACTTC. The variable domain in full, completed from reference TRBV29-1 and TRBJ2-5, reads SAVISQKPSRDICQRGTSLTIQCQVDSQVTMMFWYRQQPGQSLTLIATANQGSEATYESGFVIDKFPISRPNLTFSTLTVSNMSPEDSSIYLCSVSGQGGTQYFGPGTRLLVL.